What follows are 10 T cell receptor beta chains derived from one specimen sequenced in a study of shared clonotypes between healthy human individuals. Profiling relied on immunoSEQ multiplex PCR, and the TCRdb table lists in-frame clones only, not all of them. The profile covers 2 million to 3 million clones, with approximately 93% appearing a single time and about 0.34% taken by the ten largest. The sequencing sample was made of naive CD4+ T cells from PBMCs. Subset defined: CD45RA+ positively selected. These receptors were taken from a man aged 18 to 35 in good health. Some clones in this sample may be carry-over from other donors' samples.

As for this clone: The sample contains more than one DNA sequence encoding this CDR3. The chain joins TRBV6-5 to TRBJ2-2; 10 bases fit TRBD1. The CDR3 runs 15 residues. Germline CDR1 is MNHEY and CDR2 is SVGAGI. V lost 5 bases, J lost 3 bases, and 3 bases stayed unmatched. The CDR3 loop is CASSPGQGYTGELFF. In DNA form, the CDR3 reads TGTGCCAGCAGTCCGGGACAGGGGTACACCGGGGAGCTGTTTTTT.

The gene calls are TRBV7-9 and TRBJ1-1; weak D call: TRBD1 (5 bases). This CDR3 has 17 residues. Germline CDR1 reads SEHNR; CDR2 reads FQNEAQ (reference sequence). Trimming left V 1 base short and J 0 bases short, with 15 bases between. The CDR3 loop reads CASSLDGWGGLNTEAFF. The CDR3 nucleotides are TGTGCCAGCAGCTTAGATGGGTGGGGCGGTCTGAACACTGAAGCTTTCTTT.

The rearrangement joins TRBV4-1 to TRBJ2-5; a possible D gene is TRBD2 (5 bases). The V and J ends lost 4 bases and 5 bases respectively, with 17 bases between them. The CDR3 has 15 amino acids. CDR1 is MGHRA and CDR2 is YSYEKL in the germline V gene. CDR3 in DNA: TGCGCCAGCAGCCGAAGGCCGGGATCGGGGGAGACCCAGTACTTC. Encoded protein: CASSRRPGSGETQYF.

The chain is built from TRBV11-2 and TRBJ2-5, with D unclear. This CDR3 contains 16 residues. V lost 1 base to trimming and J lost 5 bases, with 17 bases between them. Per germline, CDR1 SGHAT and CDR2 FQNNGV. DNA of the CDR3: TGTGCCAGCAGCTTAGTGGGCTTGGGGATCAAGGAGACCCAGTACTTC. Residues: CASSLVGLGIKETQYF.

V is TRBV29-1 and J is TRBJ2-1; D is uncertain. Trimming removed 6 bases at V and 1 base at J, with 7 bases between. Germline V gene sequence: CDR1 SQVTM, CDR2 ANQGSEA. The CDR3 is 12 amino acids. CDR3 in DNA: TGCAGCGTCGGAATGTCCTACAATGAGCAGTTCTTC. Protein sequence: CSVGMSYNEQFF.

This chain joins TRBV28 and TRBJ2-7; weak D call: TRBD1 (6 bases). Trimming left V 6 bases short and J 0 bases short, with 12 bases between. Germline CDR1 MDHEN, CDR2 SYDVKM. The CDR3 totals 14 residues. The CDR3 bases are TGTGCCAGCAGCGACAGGACAAACTCCTACGAGCAGTACTTC. Encoded protein: CASSDRTNSYEQYF.

The rearrangement uses TRBV28 and TRBJ1-5; D ambiguous. Between the trimmed V and J ends, which lost 11 bases and 2 bases, there was a span of 31 bases. This CDR3 is 19 amino acids long. Germline V gene lookup returns CDR1 MDHEN and CDR2 SYDVKM. CDR3 DNA: TGTGCCGCAAGCTCGACGCGGGCTCTGCGACGGGGTGGCAATCAGCCCCAGCATTTT. The encoded protein is CAASSTRALRRGGNQPQHF.

J is TRBJ1-4 and V is TRBV9, with D maybe TRBD1 (6 bases). Trimming took 0 bases from V and 0 from J, leaving 12 bases between them. The CDR3 is 17 residues long. CDR1 and CDR2 from the germline V gene are SGDLS and YYNGEE. The CDR3 nucleotides read TGTGCCAGCAGCGTAGCAGGAGCAGGGGCAACTAATGAAAAACTGTTTTTT. This gives the protein CASSVAGAGATNEKLFF.

This CDR3 reads CASSFRPGPYEQYF. Here the CDR3 DNA reads TGTGCCAGCAGCTTTCGACCGGGTCCCTACGAGCAGTACTTC. V gene TRBV7-2 combines with J gene TRBJ2-7; D ambiguous. The V end lost 3 bases, the J end lost 2 bases, and 11 bases lay between the germline ends. The germline V gene has CDR1 SGHTA and CDR2 FQGNSA. This CDR3 has 14 amino acids.

The rearrangement links TRBV5-5 to TRBJ2-7; TRBD1 aligns across 7 bases. In germline, CDR1 is SGHKS, CDR2 YYEKEE (reference sequence). The V gene end was trimmed by 5 bases and the J gene end by 7 bases; junction bases not matched to a gene: 12. This CDR3 region has 14 residues. This chain's CDR3 is CASRPDRAEKEQYF. For the CDR3, the DNA is TGTGCCAGCAGACCAGACAGGGCAGAAAAAGAGCAGTACTTC.